This TCR beta chain was captured by sequencing in a study of cytomegalovirus exposure and HLA in healthy donors. Study-wide background: Caucasian-associated ancestry cluster membership applied to about four fifths of a few hundred genotyped donors.

Of note for this clone: Its antigen is unknown.

Study results and caveats: Cytomegalovirus-associated status was assigned to approximately 160 TCR beta chains. Later analysis indicated greater clonal expansion among HLA-associated TCR beta chains than among equally common other chains.

In the PCR, 60 Vbeta and 13 Jbeta primers were used. Some clones are missing from TCRdb's copy, which holds only in-frame ones; the method was immunoSEQ multiplex PCR. The sample lists roughly 150,000 clones; 79% were seen once. The CDR3 runs to 15 residues. The V gene's germline CDR1 is MNHNS and CDR2 SASEGT. The sample taken for sequencing was PBMCs. This chain connects TRBV6-1 to TRBJ2-5; 12 positions agree with TRBD1. Judging by the DNA end, TRBJ2-7 fits better; the J call may be wrong. The receptor was isolated from a man aged 40-49 years in good health and CMV-seropositive. The CDR3 sequence is CASEDPGQGAGEQYF. The CDR3, as DNA: TGTGCCAGCGAGGACCCGGGACAGGGGGCGGGCGAGCAGTACTTC.